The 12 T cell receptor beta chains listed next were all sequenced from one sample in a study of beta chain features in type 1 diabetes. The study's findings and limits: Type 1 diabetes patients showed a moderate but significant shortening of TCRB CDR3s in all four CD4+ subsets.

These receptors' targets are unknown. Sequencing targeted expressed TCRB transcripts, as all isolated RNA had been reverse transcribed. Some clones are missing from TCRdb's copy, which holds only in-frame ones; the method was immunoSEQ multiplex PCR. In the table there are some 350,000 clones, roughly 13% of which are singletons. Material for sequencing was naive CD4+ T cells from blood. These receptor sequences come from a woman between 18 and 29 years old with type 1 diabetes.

This CDR3 is CASSVGGTGNTIYF. CDR3 bases: TGCGCCAGCAGCGTAGGGGGAACTGGAAACACCATATATTTT. The V and J genes are TRBV5-1 and TRBJ1-3; perhaps TRBD1 as D (6 bases). Trimming stripped 4 bases from V and 2 bases from J, with 10 bases between. CDR1 SGHRS and CDR2 YFSETQ come from the germline V gene. The CDR3 length is 14 residues.

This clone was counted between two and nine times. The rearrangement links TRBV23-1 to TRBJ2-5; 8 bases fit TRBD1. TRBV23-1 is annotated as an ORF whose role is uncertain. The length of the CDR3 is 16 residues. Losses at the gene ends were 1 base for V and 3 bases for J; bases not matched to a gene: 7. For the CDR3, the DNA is TGCGCCAGCAGTCAATTCACCGGGACAGGAAAAGAGACCCAGTACTTC. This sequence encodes CASSQFTGTGKETQYF.

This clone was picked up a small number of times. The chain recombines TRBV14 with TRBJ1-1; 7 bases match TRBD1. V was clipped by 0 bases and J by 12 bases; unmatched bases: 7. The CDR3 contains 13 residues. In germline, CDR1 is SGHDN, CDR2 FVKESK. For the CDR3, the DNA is TGTGCCAGCAGCCAAGAAGTGAGGGGGCAAACTTTCTTT. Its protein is CASSQEVRGQTFF.

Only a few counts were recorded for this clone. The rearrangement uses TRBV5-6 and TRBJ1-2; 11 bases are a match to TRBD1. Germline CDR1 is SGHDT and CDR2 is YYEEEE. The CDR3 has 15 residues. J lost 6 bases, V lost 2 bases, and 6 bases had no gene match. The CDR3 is CASSLPGQGGNGYTF. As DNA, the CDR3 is TGTGCCAGCAGCTTACCGGGACAGGGGGGGAATGGCTACACCTTC.

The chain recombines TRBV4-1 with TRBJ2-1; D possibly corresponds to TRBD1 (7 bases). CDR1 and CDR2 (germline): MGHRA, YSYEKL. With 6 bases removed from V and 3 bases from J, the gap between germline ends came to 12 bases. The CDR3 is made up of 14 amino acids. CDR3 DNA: TGCGCCAGCAGGCCCCAGGGGGGCTACAATGAGCAGTTCTTC. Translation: CASRPQGGYNEQFF.

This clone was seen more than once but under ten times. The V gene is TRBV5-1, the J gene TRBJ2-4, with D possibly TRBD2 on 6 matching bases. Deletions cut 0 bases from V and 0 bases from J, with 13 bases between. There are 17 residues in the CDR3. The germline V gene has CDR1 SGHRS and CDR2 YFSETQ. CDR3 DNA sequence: TGCGCCAGCAGCTTGGCCGTTGGGGGGTTAGCCAAAAACATTCAGTACTTC. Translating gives CASSLAVGGLAKNIQYF. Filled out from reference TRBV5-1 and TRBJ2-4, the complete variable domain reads KAGVTQTPRYLIKTRGQQVTLSCSPISGHRSVSWYQQTPGQGLQFLFEYFSETQRNKGNFPGRFSGRQFSNSRSEMNVSTLELGDSALYLCASSLAVGGLAKNIQYFGAGTRLSVL.

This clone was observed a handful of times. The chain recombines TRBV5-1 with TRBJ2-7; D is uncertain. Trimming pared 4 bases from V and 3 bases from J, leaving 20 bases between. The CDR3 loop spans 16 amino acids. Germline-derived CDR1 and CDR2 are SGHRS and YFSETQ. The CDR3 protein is CASSPTIQKSGYEQYF. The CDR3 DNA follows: TGCGCCAGCAGCCCTACGATACAGAAGTCCGGCTACGAGCAGTACTTC.

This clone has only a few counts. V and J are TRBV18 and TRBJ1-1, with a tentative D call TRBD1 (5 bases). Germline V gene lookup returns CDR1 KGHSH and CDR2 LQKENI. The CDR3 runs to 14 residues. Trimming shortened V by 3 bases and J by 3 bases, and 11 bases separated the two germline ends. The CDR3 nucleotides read TGTGCCAGCTCACCGACGGGAGGGGACACTGAAGCTTTCTTT. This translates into CASSPTGGDTEAFF. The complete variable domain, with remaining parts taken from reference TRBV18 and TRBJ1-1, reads NAGVMQNPRHLVRRRGQEARLRCSPMKGHSHVYWYRQLPEEGLKFMVYLQKENIIDESGMPKERFSAEFPKEGPSILRIQQVVRGDSAAYFCASSPTGGDTEAFFGQGTRLTVV.

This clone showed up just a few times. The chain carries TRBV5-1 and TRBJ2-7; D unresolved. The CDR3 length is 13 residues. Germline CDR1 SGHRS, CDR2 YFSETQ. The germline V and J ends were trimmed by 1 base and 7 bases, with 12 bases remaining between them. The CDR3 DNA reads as TGCGCCAGCAGCTTGATCATCGATAGTGAGCAGTACTTC. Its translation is CASSLIIDSEQYF. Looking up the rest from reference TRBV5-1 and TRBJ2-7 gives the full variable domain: KAGVTQTPRYLIKTRGQQVTLSCSPISGHRSVSWYQQTPGQGLQFLFEYFSETQRNKGNFPGRFSGRQFSNSRSEMNVSTLELGDSALYLCASSLIIDSEQYFGPGTRLTVT.

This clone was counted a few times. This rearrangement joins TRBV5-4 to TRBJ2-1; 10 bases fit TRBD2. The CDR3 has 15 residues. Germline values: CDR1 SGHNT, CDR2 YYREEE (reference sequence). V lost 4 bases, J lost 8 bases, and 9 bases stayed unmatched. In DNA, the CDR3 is TGTGCCAGCAGCCCTAGCGGGAGAGAAAGGGATGAGCAGTTCTTC. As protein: CASSPSGRERDEQFF.

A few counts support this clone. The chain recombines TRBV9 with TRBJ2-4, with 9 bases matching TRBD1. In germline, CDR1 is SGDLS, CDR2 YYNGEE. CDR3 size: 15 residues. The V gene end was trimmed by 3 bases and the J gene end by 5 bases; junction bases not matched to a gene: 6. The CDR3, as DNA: TGTGCCAGCAGCGCCCTGGGACAGGGCCAAAACATTCAGTACTTC. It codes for CASSALGQGQNIQYF.

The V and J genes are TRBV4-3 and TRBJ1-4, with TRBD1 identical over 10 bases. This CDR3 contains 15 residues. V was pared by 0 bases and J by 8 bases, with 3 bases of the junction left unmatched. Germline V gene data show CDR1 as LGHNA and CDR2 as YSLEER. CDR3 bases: TGCGCCAGCAGCCAAGATTGGACAGGGGGAGAAAAACTGTTTTTT. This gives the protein CASSQDWTGGEKLFF.